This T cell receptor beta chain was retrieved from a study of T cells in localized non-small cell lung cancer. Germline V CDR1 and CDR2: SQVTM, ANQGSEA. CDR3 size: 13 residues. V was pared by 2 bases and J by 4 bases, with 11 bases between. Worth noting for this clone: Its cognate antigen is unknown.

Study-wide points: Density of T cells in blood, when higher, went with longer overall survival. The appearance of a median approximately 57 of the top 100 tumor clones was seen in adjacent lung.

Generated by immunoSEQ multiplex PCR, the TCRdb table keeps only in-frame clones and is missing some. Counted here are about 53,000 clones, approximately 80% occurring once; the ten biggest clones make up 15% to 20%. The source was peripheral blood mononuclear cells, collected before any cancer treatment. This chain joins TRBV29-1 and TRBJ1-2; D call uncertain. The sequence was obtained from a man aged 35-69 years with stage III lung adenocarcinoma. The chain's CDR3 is CSVELISLYGYTF. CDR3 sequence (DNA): TGCAGCGTTGAATTAATTTCTCTCTATGGCTACACCTTC. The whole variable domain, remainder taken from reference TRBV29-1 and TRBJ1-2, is SAVISQKPSRDICQRGTSLTIQCQVDSQVTMMFWYRQQPGQSLTLIATANQGSEATYESGFVIDKFPISRPNLTFSTLTVSNMSPEDSSIYLCSVELISLYGYTFGSGTRLTVV.